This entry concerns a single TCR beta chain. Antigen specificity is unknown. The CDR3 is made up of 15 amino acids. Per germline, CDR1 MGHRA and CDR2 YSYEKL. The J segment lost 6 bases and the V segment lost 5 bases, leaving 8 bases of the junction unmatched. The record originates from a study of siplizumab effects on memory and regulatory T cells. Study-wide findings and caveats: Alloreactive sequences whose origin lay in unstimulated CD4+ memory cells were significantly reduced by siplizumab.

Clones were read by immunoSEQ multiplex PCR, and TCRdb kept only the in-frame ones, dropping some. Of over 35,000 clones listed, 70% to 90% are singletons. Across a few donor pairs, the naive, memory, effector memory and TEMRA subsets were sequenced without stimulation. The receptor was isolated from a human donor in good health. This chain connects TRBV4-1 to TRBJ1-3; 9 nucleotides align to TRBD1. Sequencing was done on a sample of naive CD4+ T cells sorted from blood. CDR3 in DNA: TGCGCCAGCAGCGGACGGACAGGGGTTTTAAACACCATATATTTT. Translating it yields CASSGRTGVLNTIYF.